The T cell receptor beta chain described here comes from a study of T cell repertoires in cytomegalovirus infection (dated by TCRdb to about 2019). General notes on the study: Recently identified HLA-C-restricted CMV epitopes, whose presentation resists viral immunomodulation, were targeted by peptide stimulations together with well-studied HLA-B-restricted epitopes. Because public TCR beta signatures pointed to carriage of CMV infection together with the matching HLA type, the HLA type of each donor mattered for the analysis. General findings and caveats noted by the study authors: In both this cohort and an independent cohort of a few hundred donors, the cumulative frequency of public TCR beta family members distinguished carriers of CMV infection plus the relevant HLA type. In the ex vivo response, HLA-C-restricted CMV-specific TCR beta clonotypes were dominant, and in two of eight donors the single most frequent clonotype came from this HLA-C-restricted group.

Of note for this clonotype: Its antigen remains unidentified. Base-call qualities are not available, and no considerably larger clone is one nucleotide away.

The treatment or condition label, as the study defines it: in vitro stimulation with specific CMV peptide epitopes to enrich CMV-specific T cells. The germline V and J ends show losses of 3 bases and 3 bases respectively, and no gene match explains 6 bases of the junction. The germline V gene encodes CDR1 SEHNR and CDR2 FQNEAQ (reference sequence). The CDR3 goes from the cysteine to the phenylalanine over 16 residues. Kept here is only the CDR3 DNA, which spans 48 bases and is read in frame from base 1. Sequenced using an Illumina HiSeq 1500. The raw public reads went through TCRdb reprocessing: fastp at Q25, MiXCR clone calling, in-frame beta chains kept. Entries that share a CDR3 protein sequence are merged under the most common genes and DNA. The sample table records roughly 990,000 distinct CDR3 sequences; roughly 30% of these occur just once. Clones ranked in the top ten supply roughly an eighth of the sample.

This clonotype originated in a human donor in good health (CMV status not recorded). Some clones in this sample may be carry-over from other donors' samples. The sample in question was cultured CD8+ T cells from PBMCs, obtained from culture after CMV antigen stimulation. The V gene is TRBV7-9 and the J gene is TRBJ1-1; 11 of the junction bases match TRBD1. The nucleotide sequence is TGTGCCAGCAGCTTGGACAGGGGGCGAGGGCACACTGAAGCTTTCTTT. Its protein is CASSLDRGRGHTEAFF.